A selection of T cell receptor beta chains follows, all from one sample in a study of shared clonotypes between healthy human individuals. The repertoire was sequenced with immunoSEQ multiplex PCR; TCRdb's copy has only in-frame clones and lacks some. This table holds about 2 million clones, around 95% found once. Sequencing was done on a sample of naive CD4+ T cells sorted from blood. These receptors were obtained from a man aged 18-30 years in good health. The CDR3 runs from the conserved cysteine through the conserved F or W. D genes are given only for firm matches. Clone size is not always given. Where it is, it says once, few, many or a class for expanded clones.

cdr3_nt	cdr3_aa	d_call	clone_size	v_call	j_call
TGTGCCAGTAGGCCCTCCTTCCGAGGAGGAGATACGCAGTATTTT	CASRPSFRGGDTQYF	.	once	TRBV19	TRBJ2-3
TGTGCCAGCTCACCCGGACAGGGAGCAACTAATGAAAAACTGTTTTTT	CASSPGQGATNEKLFF	TRBD1	.	TRBV18	TRBJ1-4
TGTGCCAGCAGTGAAGCAAGGGCCGGCTATGGCTACACCTTC	CASSEARAGYGYTF	.	.	TRBV2	TRBJ1-2
TGTGCCAGCAGCAACATACAGGGACGGACTTCACCCCTCCACTTT	CASSNIQGRTSPLHF	.	.	TRBV2	TRBJ1-6
TGTGCCAGCAGCTCGGGTCTACAGATGGAGCAGTACTTC	CASSSGLQMEQYF	.	.	TRBV7-8	TRBJ2-7
TGCGCCAGCAGCCCGCTAGCGGGAGGGTCAGGTTACAATGAGCAGTTCTTC	CASSPLAGGSGYNEQFF	TRBD2	.	TRBV5-1	TRBJ2-1
TGCGCCAGCAGCCTGGGCAGCGGGAGGTACAATGAGCAGTTCTTC	CASSLGSGRYNEQFF	TRBD2	once	TRBV5-1	TRBJ2-1
TGCGCCAGCAGCCAAGGATCAGGGGCAGGGAACACTGAAGCTTTCTTT	CASSQGSGAGNTEAFF	.	.	TRBV4-1	TRBJ1-1
TGTGCCAGCTCACCAAGTTTGACAGGGGGCTCTGAAGCTTTCTTT	CASSPSLTGGSEAFF	TRBD1	.	TRBV18	TRBJ1-1
TGTGCCAGCACTAAAGGTGGCCCCTACGAGCAGTACTTC	CASTKGGPYEQYF	.	.	TRBV6-5	TRBJ2-7
TGTGCCAGCAGCCCGAGGACTAGCGCACCCTACGAGCAGTACTTC	CASSPRTSAPYEQYF	TRBD2	.	TRBV5-4	TRBJ2-7
TGTGCCAGCAGTCAGGGACAGGAGCAGTTCTTC	CASSQGQEQFF	TRBD1	.	TRBV6-5	TRBJ2-1
TGTGCCAGCAGCACGGGACAGGGGAGCACAGATACGCAGTATTTT	CASSTGQGSTDTQYF	TRBD1	.	TRBV6-1	TRBJ2-3
TGTGCCAGCAGCCACGTCCGGTATACGCAGTATTTT	CASSHVRYTQYF	.	.	TRBV14	TRBJ2-3
TGTGCCAGCAGCTGGGACAGGGGAGGACAGCCCCAGCATTTT	CASSWDRGGQPQHF	TRBD1	.	TRBV6-5	TRBJ1-5
TGTGCCAGCAGACAGGGAGGTGGCAGTGAAAAACTGTTTTTT	CASRQGGGSEKLFF	.	.	TRBV6-5	TRBJ1-4
TGTGCCAGCAGCTTACCGGGACAGGGTGTTAGTGGCTACACCTTC	CASSLPGQGVSGYTF	TRBD1	.	TRBV5-5	TRBJ1-2
TGTGCCAGCAGCGTACAGGGGTACGGGGAGCTGTTTTTT	CASSVQGYGELFF	TRBD1	.	TRBV2	TRBJ2-2
TGTGCCAGCAGCCGACGAGAGTTTGCGAACACCGGGGAGCTGTTTTTT	CASSRREFANTGELFF	.	.	TRBV21-1	TRBJ2-2
TGTGCCACCTCCGGGACTAGCGGGTACAATGAGCAGTTCTTC	CATSGTSGYNEQFF	TRBD2	.	TRBV10-3	TRBJ2-1
TGTGCCAGCAATCGGGCCACGAACACTGAAGCTTTCTTT	CASNRATNTEAFF	.	.	TRBV6-5	TRBJ1-1
TGTGCCAGCAGTCCGGGACAGCCCTCTGGGGCCAACGTCCTGACTTTC	CASSPGQPSGANVLTF	TRBD1	.	TRBV28	TRBJ2-6
TGTGCCAGTAGGGTCAGCAGCTCCTACGAGCAGTACTTC	CASRVSSSYEQYF	.	few	TRBV19	TRBJ2-7
TGTGCCAGCAGCAAGACAGGGGCCGGGTGGTCACCCCTCCACTTT	CASSKTGAGWSPLHF	TRBD1	.	TRBV5-7	TRBJ1-6
TGTGCCAGCAGTGAAGGGCAGGGCCAACTTGGCTACACCTTC	CASSEGQGQLGYTF	.	.	TRBV25-1	TRBJ1-2
TGTGCCAGCAGTGAAACCCCCTCTGGGGCCAACGTCCTGACTTTC	CASSETPSGANVLTF	.	.	TRBV2	TRBJ2-6